Listed below are T cell receptor beta chains from one sample, sequenced in a study of T-cell memory formation after mild COVID-19. TCRdb reprocessed the 5' RACE reads via MiXCR and lists one record per CDR3 protein. The sample shows around 250,000 distinct CDR3 sequences, 15% of them seen only once. Sequencing was done on a sample of PBMCs or a T cell subset sorted from them (not recorded which). These TCRs come from an adult woman who had mild COVID-19 (a few samples of this study predate the infection). Cell type and time point are not known. CDR3s include the opening cysteine and the closing phenylalanine or tryptophan. The order of the fields is J gene, V gene, clone size, D gene, CDR3 DNA, CDR3 protein. A D gene is named only where the DNA matches it firmly. Only some rows state a clone size, as once, few, many or a class for expanded clones.

TRBJ2-2	TRBV9	few	.	TGTGCCAGCAGTCGGGGCAGGGCAAACACCGGGGAGCTGTTTTTT	CASSRGRANTGELFF
TRBJ2-5	TRBV3-1	.	TRBD1	TGTGCCAGCAGCCACCGACAGGGGGGAGAGACCCAGTACTTC	CASSHRQGGETQYF
TRBJ1-2	TRBV24-1	few	.	TGTGCCACCAGTGATCCCGCGACAGGAGGCTACACCTTC	CATSDPATGGYTF
TRBJ2-3	TRBV19	few	.	TGTGCCAGTAGTATAGGGGAGATTTACACAGATACGCAGTATTTT	CASSIGEIYTDTQYF
TRBJ2-3	TRBV10-3	few	.	TGTGCCATCCTCTCGAGTCCCACAGATACGCAGTATTTT	CAILSSPTDTQYF
TRBJ2-7	TRBV5-1	.	.	TGCGCCAGCAGCTTGGTTCCGGGGGCGCTGGGGGAGCAGTACTTC	CASSLVPGALGEQYF
TRBJ2-3	TRBV20-1	few	TRBD2	TGCAGTGCTCGACTGACTAGCGGGGGGGCAACGCAGTATTTT	CSARLTSGGATQYF
TRBJ1-2	TRBV10-3	many	.	TGTGCCATCAGTGCCACAACAGGGCCTGGCTACACCTTC	CAISATTGPGYTF
TRBJ1-1	TRBV29-1	few	.	TGCAGCGCCTCGGAGGGGAACACTGAAGCTTTCTTT	CSASEGNTEAFF
TRBJ2-3	TRBV4-3	.	.	TGCGCCAGCAGCCAAGGTCGGGAGCCAAATACGCAGTATTTT	CASSQGREPNTQYF
TRBJ2-3	TRBV5-6	.	TRBD1	TGTGCCAGCAGCTCGAGACAGGGGGTCCGGCGGAGAACAGATACGCAGTATTTT	CASSSRQGVRRRTDTQYF
TRBJ2-7	TRBV7-8	.	.	TGTGCCAGCAGCTTAGTGGGCAGTTTATCGTACGAGCAGTACTTC	CASSLVGSLSYEQYF
TRBJ2-1	TRBV5-1	.	TRBD2	TGCGCCAGCAGCTTGGCTGGCGGGAGGGCCCCCGAGCAGTTCTTC	CASSLAGGRAPEQFF
TRBJ2-5	TRBV7-2	once	TRBD2	TGTGCCAGCAGCCCAAGTTACCTAGCGGGACCTTCCCAGTACTTC	CASSPSYLAGPSQYF
TRBJ1-2	TRBV3-1	.	.	TGTGCCAGCAGCCAAGATTGGGGGGGCGGCTACACCTTC	CASSQDWGGGYTF
TRBJ1-2	TRBV27	few	.	TGTGCCAGCAGTTTACAAGGGGTTCTTAACTATGGCTACACCTTC	CASSLQGVLNYGYTF
TRBJ2-1	TRBV18	few	.	TGTGCCAGCTCACCATGGCAGGGCACCTACAATGAGCAGTTCTTC	CASSPWQGTYNEQFF
TRBJ2-7	TRBV30	.	TRBD1	TGTGCCTGGAGCATCGGGACAGGGGAATCCTACGAGCAGTACTTC	CAWSIGTGESYEQYF
TRBJ1-5	TRBV9	few	.	TGTGCCAGCACCGTTTCCGGGACACCGCGGGAGACCCAGCATTTT	CASTVSGTPRETQHF
TRBJ2-3	TRBV20-1	few	TRBD2	TGCAGTGCTTTAACTAGCGGGGGGGCGACAGATACGCAGTATTTT	CSALTSGGATDTQYF
TRBJ2-1	TRBV12-3/TRBV12-4	.	TRBD1	TGTGCCAGCAGTCTGGGACAGGGTAGGATTAATGAGCAGTTCTTC	CASSLGQGRINEQFF
TRBJ2-3	TRBV15	few	.	TGTGCCACCAGCAGAGGGGTACTCCCAGATACGCAGTATTTT	CATSRGVLPDTQYF
TRBJ2-5	TRBV7-9	few	TRBD1	TGTGCCAGCAGCTTGGACAGGGGGGCATCCAAGACCCAGTACTTC	CASSLDRGASKTQYF
TRBJ1-2	TRBV12-3/TRBV12-4	few	.	TGTGCCAGCAGCAAACAGGGTCCCTATGGCTACACCTTC	CASSKQGPYGYTF
TRBJ2-1	TRBV18	few	.	TGTGCCAGCTCACCGTCGCTGAATGAGCAGTTCTTC	CASSPSLNEQFF
TRBJ2-7	TRBV25-1	few	.	TGTGCCAGCAGTGCCGAGTATCTCTCCTACGAGCAGTACTTC	CASSAEYLSYEQYF
TRBJ2-2	TRBV7-2	.	TRBD1	TGTGCCAGCAGCTTAAACAGGGGGATTACCGGGGAGCTGTTTTTT	CASSLNRGITGELFF
TRBJ2-5	TRBV24-1	few	.	TGTGCCACCGGAGGATCGGGAGAGACCCAGTACTTC	CATGGSGETQYF
TRBJ2-7	TRBV6-2/TRBV6-3	.	TRBD2	TGTGCCAGCAGTGCCGGGACTAGCGGGAGCCACGAGCAGTACTTC	CASSAGTSGSHEQYF
TRBJ2-7	TRBV6-5	few	TRBD2	TGTGCCAGCAGTTCAGCGGGGGGCTACGAGCAGTACTTC	CASSSAGGYEQYF
TRBJ1-5	TRBV6-5	few	.	TGTGCCAGCAGTTCTCTACAGGGATCAAGCAATCAGCCCCAGCATTTT	CASSSLQGSSNQPQHF
TRBJ2-1	TRBV24-1	few	TRBD2	TGTGCCACCAGTGATTTTAGCGGGGGCTTATACAATGAGCAGTTCTTC	CATSDFSGGLYNEQFF
TRBJ2-7	TRBV6-2/TRBV6-3	few	.	TGTGCCAGCAGTTTCCCAAAAAAGACAGGAACCTACGAGCAGTACTTC	CASSFPKKTGTYEQYF
TRBJ2-1	TRBV7-2	many	.	TGTGCCAGCAGCTACTGGACCAACAATGAGCAGTTCTTC	CASSYWTNNEQFF
TRBJ2-3	TRBV7-6	few	.	TGTGCCAGCAGCTTATGGACAGGCACAGATACGCAGTATTTT	CASSLWTGTDTQYF
TRBJ2-7	TRBV7-9	few	TRBD2	TGTGCCAGCAGCCTCACTAGCGAGGACGAGCAGTACTTC	CASSLTSEDEQYF
TRBJ2-5	TRBV6-2/TRBV6-3	few	TRBD2	TGTGCCAGCAGCCGCGGGACTAGCGGGCTCCAAGAGACCCAGTACTTC	CASSRGTSGLQETQYF
TRBJ1-4	TRBV4-1	few	.	TGCGCCAGCAGCCGGATCGGGGCTGTGACTAATGAAAAACTGTTTTTT	CASSRIGAVTNEKLFF
TRBJ1-2	TRBV29-1	few	.	TGCAGCGTTGGGGACACCGGAAGCACCTTC	CSVGDTGSTF
TRBJ2-1	TRBV7-6	many	TRBD2	TGTGCCAGCAGCCGTAGCGGGAGGGGGTACAATGAGCAGTTCTTC	CASSRSGRGYNEQFF
TRBJ2-3	TRBV7-3	few	.	TGTGCCAGCAGCCGAGAGACTGATACGCAGTATTTT	CASSRETDTQYF
TRBJ2-3	TRBV12-3/TRBV12-4	.	TRBD2	TGTGCCAGCAGTTCGGGACTAGCGGGTCTCACAGATACGCAGTATTTT	CASSSGLAGLTDTQYF
TRBJ2-1	TRBV5-4	few	.	TGTGCCAGCAGCCTGAAATCTCGGGATGAGCAGTTCTTC	CASSLKSRDEQFF